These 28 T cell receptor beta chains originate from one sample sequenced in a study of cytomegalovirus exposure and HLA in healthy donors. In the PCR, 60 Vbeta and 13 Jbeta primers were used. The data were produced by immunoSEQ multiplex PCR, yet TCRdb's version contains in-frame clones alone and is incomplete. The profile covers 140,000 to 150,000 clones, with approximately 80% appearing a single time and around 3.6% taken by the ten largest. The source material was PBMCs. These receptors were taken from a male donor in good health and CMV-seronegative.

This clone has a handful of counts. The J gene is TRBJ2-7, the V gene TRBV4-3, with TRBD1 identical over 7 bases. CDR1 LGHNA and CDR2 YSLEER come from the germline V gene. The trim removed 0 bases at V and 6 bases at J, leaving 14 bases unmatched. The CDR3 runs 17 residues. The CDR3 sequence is CASSQEWAGGFSGEQYF. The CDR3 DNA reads TGCGCCAGCAGCCAAGAGTGGGCAGGGGGTTTTAGTGGCGAGCAGTACTTC.

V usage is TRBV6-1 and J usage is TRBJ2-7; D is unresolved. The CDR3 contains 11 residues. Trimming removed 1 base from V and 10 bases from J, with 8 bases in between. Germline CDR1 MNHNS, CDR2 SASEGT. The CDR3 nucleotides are TGTGCCAGCAGTGAAGTGGCTTCCCAGTACTTC. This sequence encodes CASSEVASQYF.

The CDR3 reads CASSVDNYEQYF. The DNA for the CDR3 is TGTGCCAGCAGTGTAGACAACTACGAGCAGTACTTC. This rearrangement joins TRBV6-6 to TRBJ2-7; unclear D gene. V was trimmed by 5 bases and J by 3 bases, leaving 8 bases between them. The germline V gene encodes CDR1 MNHNY and CDR2 SVGAGI (reference sequence). This CDR3 is built from 12 residues.

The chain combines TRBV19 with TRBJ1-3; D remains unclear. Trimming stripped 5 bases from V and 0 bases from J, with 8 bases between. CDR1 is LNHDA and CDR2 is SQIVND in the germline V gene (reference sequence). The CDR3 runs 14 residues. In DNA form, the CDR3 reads TGTGCCAGTAGTGGAGGCGCCTCTGGAAACACCATATATTTT. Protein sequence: CASSGGASGNTIYF. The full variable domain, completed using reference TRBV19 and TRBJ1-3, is DGGITQSPKYLFRKEGQNVTLSCEQNLNHDAMYWYRQDPGQGLRLIYYSQIVNDFQKGDIAEGYSVSREKKESFPLTVTSAQKNPTAFYLCASSGGASGNTIYFGEGSWLTVV.

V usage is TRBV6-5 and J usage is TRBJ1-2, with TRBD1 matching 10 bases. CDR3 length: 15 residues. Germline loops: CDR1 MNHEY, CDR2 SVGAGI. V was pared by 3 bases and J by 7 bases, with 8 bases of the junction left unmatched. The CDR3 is CASSYQTTGGSGYTF. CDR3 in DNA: TGTGCCAGCAGTTATCAGACGACAGGGGGCAGTGGCTACACCTTC.

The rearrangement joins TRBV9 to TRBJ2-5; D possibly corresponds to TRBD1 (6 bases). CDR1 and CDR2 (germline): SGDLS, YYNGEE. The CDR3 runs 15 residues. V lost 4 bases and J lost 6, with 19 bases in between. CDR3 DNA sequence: TGTGCCAGCAGCCCAGGACAGTTGACTGTGCAGACCCAGTACTTC. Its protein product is CASSPGQLTVQTQYF.

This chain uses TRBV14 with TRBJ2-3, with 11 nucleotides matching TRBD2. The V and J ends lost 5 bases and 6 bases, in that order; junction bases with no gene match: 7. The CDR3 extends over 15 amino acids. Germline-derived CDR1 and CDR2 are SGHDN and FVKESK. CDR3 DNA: TGTGCCAGCAGCGTACGACTAGCGGGGACGGATACGCAGTATTTT. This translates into CASSVRLAGTDTQYF.

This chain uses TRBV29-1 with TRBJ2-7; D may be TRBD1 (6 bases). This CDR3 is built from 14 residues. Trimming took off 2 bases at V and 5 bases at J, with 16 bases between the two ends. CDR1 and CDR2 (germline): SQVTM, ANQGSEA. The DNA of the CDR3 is TGCAGCGTTGAACTCAGGGGCAGTTTGAACGAGCAGTACTTC. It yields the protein CSVELRGSLNEQYF.

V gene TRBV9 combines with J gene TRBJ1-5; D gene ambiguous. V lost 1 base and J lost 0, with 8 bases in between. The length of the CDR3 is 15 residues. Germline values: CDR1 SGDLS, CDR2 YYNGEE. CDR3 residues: CASSVLADSNQPQHF. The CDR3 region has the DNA TGTGCCAGCAGCGTACTGGCAGATAGCAATCAGCCCCAGCATTTT.

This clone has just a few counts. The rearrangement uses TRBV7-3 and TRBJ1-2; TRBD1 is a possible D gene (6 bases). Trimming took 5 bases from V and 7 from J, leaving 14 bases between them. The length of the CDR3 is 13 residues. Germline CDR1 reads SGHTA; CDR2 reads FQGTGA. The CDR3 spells CASSPSGASGYTF. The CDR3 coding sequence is TGTGCCAGCAGCCCCTCAGGGGCGAGTGGCTACACCTTC.

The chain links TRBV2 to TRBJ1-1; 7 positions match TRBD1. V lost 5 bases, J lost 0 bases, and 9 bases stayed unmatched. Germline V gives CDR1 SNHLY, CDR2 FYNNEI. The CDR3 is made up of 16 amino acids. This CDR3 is CASSQHTGTVNTEAFF. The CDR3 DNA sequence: TGTGCCAGCAGTCAACATACCGGGACAGTGAACACTGAAGCTTTCTTT. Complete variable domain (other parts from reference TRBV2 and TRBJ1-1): EPEVTQTPSHQVTQMGQEVILRCVPISNHLYFYWYRQILGQKVEFLVSFYNNEISEKSEIFDDQFSVERPDGSNFTLKIRSTKLEDSAMYFCASSQHTGTVNTEAFFGQGTRLTVV.

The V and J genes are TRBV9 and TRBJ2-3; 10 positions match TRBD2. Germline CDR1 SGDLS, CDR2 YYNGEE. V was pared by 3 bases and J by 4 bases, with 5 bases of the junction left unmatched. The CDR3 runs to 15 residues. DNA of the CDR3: TGTGCCAGCAGCGCAAGCGGGGGGGCCCCAGATACGCAGTATTTT. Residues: CASSASGGAPDTQYF. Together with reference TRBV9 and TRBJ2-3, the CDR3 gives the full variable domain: DSGVTQTPKHLITATGQRVTLRCSPRSGDLSVYWYQQSLDQGLQFLIQYYNGEERAKGNILERFSAQQFPDLHSELNLSSLELGDSALYFCASSASGGAPDTQYFGPGTRLTVL.

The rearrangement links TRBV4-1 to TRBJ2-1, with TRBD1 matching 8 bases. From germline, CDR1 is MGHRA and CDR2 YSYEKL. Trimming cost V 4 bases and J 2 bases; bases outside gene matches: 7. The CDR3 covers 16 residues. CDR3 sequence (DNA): TGCGCCAGCAGCCTTCAAGACAGGGGCACCTACAATGAGCAGTTCTTC. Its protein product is CASSLQDRGTYNEQFF.

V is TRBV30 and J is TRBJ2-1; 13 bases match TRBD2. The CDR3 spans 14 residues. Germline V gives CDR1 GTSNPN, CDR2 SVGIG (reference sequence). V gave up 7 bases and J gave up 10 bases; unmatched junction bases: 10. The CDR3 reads CAYTGTSGATEQFF. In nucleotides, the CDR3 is TGTGCCTACACCGGGACTAGCGGGGCGACCGAGCAGTTCTTC.

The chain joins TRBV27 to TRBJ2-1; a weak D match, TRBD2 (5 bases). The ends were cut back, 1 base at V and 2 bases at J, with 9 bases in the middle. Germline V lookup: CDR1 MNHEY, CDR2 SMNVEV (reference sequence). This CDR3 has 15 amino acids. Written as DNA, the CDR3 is TGTGCCAGCAGTTTATTTGAAGCGGCCTACAATGAGCAGTTCTTC. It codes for CASSLFEAAYNEQFF.

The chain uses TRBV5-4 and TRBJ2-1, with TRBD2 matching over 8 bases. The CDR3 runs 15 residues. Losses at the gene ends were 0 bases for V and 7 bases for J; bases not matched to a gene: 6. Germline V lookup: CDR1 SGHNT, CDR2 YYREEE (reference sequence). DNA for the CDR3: TGTGCCAGCAGCTTGGTTCGGGGGGGCCTGAATGAGCAGTTCTTC. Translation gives CASSLVRGGLNEQFF.

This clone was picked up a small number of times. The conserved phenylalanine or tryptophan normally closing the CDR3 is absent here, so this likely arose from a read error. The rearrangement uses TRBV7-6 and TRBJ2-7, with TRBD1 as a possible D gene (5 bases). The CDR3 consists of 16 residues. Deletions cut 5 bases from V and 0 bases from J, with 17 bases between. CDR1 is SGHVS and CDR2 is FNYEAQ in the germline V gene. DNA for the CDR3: TGTGCCAGCAGCACCTCCCGACAGTACAGCTCCTACGAGCAGTACCTC. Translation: CASSTSRQYSSYEQYL.

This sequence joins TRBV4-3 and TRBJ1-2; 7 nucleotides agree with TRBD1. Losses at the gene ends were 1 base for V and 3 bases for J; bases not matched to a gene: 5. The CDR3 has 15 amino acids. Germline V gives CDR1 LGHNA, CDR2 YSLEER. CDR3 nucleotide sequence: TGCGCCAGCAGCCAAGGTGCAGGGGGGTACTATGGCTACACCTTC. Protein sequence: CASSQGAGGYYGYTF.

The CDR3 region has the DNA TGTGCCAGTAGTATAGCCATAACCGGGACAGGGATTATCCCGGCTTGGTCGGATCAGCCCCAGCATTTT. This gives the protein CASSIAITGTGIIPAWSDQPQHF. The chain recombines TRBV19 with TRBJ1-5, with 9 bases aligning to TRBD1. The CDR3 contains 23 residues. The trim removed 1 base at V and 5 bases at J, leaving 27 bases unmatched. Germline V CDR1 and CDR2: LNHDA, SQIVND (reference sequence).

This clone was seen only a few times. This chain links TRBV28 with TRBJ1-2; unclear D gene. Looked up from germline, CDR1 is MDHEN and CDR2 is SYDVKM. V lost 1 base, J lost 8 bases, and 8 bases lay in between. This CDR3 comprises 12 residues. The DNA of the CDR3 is TGTGCCAGCAGTTTATTGTCGCGGGGCTACACCTTC. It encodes CASSLLSRGYTF.

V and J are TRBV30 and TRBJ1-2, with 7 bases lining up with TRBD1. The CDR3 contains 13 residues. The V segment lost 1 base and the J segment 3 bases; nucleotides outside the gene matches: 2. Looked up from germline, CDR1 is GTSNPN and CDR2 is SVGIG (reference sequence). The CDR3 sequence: CAWSAGTDYGYTF. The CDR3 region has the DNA TGTGCCTGGAGTGCCGGGACAGACTATGGCTACACCTTC.

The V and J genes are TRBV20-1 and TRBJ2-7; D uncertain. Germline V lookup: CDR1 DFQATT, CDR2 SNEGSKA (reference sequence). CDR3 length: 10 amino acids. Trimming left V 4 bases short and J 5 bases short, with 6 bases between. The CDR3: CSATYDEQYF. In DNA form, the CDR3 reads TGCAGTGCTACCTACGACGAGCAGTACTTC.

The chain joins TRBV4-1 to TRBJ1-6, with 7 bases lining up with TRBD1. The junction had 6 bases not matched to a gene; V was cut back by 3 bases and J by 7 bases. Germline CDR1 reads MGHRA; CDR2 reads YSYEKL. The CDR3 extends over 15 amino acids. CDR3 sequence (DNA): TGCGCCAGCAGCCAGGCCGACAGGGAGAATTCACCCCTCCACTTT. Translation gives CASSQADRENSPLHF.

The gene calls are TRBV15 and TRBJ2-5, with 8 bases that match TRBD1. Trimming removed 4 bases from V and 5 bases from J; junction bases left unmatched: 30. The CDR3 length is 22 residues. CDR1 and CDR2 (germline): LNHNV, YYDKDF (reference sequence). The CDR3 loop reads CATSIFNRDRTAVGRTGETQYF. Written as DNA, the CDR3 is TGTGCCACCAGCATTTTTAACCGGGACAGGACCGCGGTGGGTCGAACTGGGGAGACCCAGTACTTC.

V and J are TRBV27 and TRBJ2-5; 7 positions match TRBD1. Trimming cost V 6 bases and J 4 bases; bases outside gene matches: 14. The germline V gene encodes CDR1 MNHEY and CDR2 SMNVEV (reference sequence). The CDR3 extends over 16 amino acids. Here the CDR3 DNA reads TGTGCCAGCAGGCCCTCGATAGGGACAGCCTCAGAGACCCAGTACTTC. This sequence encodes CASRPSIGTASETQYF.

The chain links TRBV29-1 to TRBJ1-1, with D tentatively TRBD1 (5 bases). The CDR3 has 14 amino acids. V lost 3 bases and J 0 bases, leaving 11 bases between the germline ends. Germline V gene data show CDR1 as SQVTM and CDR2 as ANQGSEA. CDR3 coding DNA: TGCAGCGTTGATGTAGCAGGGTTGAACACTGAAGCTTTCTTT. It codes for CSVDVAGLNTEAFF.

In nucleotides, the CDR3 is TGTGCCATCAGTGAACGAGGGTACCGCCATGGCTACACCTTC. Residues: CAISERGYRHGYTF. The rearrangement uses TRBV10-3 and TRBJ1-2; the D is unclear. The CDR3 is 14 residues long. CDR1 is ENHRY and CDR2 is SYGVKD in the germline V gene. Trimming removed 3 bases from V and 6 bases from J, with 14 bases in between.

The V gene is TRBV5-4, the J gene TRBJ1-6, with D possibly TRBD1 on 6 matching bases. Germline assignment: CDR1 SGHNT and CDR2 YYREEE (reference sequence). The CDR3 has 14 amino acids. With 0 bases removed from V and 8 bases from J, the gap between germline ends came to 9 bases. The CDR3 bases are TGTGCCAGCAGCTTGGACAGGGATTATTCACCCCTCCACTTT. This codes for CASSLDRDYSPLHF.